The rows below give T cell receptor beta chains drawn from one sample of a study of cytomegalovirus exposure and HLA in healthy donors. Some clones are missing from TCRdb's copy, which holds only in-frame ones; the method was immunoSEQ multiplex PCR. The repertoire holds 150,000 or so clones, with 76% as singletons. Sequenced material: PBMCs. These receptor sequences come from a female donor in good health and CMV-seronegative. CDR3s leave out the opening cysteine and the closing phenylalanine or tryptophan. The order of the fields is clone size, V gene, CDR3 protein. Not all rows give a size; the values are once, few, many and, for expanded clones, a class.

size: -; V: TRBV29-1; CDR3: SVGSTGSAGLGTYEQY
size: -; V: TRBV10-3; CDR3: AISALAGDRAGEQY
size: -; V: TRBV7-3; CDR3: ASSPGHGKETQY
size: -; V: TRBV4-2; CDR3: ASSPPGVENTEAF
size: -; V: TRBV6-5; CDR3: ASRGRGSPLH
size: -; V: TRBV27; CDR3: ASSPRDTSTDTQY
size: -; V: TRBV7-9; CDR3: ASSLTGTTEAF
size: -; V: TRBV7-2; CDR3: ASSLAASGSPEQF
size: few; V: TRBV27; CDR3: ASSLSIGDYSYEQY
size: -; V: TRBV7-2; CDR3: ASSPHGRLAAEAF
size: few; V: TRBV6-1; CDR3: ASSGAGTGAGEQY
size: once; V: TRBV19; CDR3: ASSISDSYNEQF
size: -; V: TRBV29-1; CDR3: SARSTARASYT
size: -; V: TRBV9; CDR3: ASSKGDYQTGNTIY
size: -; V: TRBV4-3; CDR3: ASSQDPQGLYEQY
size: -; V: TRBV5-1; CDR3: ASSLDSGGTGELF
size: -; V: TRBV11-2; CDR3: ASSNRGSDTQY
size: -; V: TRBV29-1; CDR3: SVEQKPPYGYT
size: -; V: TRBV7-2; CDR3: ASSRGTIWGETQY
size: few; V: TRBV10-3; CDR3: AISGETSGIGTGELF
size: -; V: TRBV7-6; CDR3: ASSLTGPGYT
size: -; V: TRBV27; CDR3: ASRGRVAGGPRGEQY
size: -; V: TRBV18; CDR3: TSSPFTADEQY
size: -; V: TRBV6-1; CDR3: ASSEGTANYGYT
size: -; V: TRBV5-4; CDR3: ASSLARGRETEAF
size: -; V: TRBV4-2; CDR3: ASMGSGGETQY
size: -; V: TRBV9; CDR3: ASSVVGGANTDTQY
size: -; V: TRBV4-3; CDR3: ASSQLTSSDTDTQY
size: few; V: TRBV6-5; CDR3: ASSYSGQGVPQH
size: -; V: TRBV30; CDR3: AWTSGGPETQY
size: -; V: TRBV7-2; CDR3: ASSLASEGSPLH
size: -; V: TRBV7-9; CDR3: ASSSIRDRGNGANVLT
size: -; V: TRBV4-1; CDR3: ASSHPGKEYQETQY
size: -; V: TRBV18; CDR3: ASSPLPTTSGGYGEQF
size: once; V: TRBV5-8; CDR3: ASSPSYGYT
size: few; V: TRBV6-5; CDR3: ASSSIAANEKLF
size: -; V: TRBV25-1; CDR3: ASMGTPGVSNTEAF
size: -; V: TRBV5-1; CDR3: ASSLTGQGGFSQETQY
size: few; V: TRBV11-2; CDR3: ASSRRGRDSFYEQY
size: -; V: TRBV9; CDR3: ASSPHPGGGTPQQY
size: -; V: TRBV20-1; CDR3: SARTVNTIY
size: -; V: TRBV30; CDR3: AWSEISGTGYGS
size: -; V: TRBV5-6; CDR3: ASSHGTATDTQY
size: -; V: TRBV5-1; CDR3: ASSLGLAGGVGNEQF
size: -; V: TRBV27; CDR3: ASKLGESYEQY
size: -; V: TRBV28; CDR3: GGGDMNTEAF
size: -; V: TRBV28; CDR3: ASSLRGFGEYNEQF
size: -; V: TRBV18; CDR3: ASSPGNSNQPQH
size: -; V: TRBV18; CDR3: ASSPRGTNEKLF
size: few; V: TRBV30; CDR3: AWSVLLSGGAREQF
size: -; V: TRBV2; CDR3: ASSGNWATGELF
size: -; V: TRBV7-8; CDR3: ASSKWTGVDTEAF
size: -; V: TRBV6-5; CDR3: ASTTNLDRAEAF
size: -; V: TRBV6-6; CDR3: ASSTGGWQPQH